The T cell receptor beta chain described here comes from a study of blood T cells in healthy people across ages. Overall study findings and caveats: Per million T cells, TCR beta diversity dropped roughly linearly as age increased.

Next came a second PCR, run for about 7 to 12 cycles, which used a sample-barcoded 5' primer along with a J-beta primer mix. A template-switch adaptor containing 12 random nucleotides labeled each cDNA molecule. MiXCR was run by TCRdb on the 5' RACE reads, yielding one entry per CDR3 protein. The top ten clones hold approximately 7.7% of a sample with 1.5 million to 2 million distinct CDR3 sequences, 28% of them seen once. CDR1 is SGHRS, CDR2 YFSETQ, per germline. CDR3 length: 16 residues. To note about this clonotype: Its antigen remains unknown. One end of the junction fails to match germline, which may point to a read error.

This chain joins TRBV5-1 and TRBJ2-5; 8 bases map to TRBD1. The TCR was taken from a woman aged 25-40 years in good health. The sequenced sample was blood. The CDR3 DNA sequence: TGCTCCAGCAGCACGTCTAGGACAGGGCTACAAGAGACCCAGTACTTC. It encodes CSSSTSRTGLQETQYF.